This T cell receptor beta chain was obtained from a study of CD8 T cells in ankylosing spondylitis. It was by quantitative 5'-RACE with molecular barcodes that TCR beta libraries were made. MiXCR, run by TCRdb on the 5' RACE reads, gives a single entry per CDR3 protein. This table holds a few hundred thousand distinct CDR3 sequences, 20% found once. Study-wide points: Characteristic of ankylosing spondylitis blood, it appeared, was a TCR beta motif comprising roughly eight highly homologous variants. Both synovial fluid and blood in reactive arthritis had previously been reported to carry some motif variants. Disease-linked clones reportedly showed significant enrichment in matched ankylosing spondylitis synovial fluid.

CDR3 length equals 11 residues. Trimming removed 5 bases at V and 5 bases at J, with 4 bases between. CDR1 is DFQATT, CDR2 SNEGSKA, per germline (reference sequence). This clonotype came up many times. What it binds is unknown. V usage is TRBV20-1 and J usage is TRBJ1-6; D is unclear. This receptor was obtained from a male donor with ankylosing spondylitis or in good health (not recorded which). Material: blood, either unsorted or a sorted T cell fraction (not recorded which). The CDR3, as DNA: TGCAGTGCTTCAGATAATTCACCCCTCCACTTT. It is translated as CSASDNSPLHF.